The following is a T cell receptor beta chain sequence with its context. Its antigen is currently unknown. This sample was included in a study of Ad26.COV2.S vaccination and SARS-CoV-2 variants. Whole-study findings and limits: Researchers reported similar non-spike TCR breadth in vaccine and placebo recipients.

Clones were sequenced by immunoSEQ multiplex PCR, and TCRdb holds only the in-frame ones, with some missing. Altogether around 86,000 clones are present, more than 70% being singletons, with the ten largest covering about a sixth. Sample: peripheral blood, taken after recovery from COVID-19. The TCR originated in a human donor who had recovered from COVID-19.

CDR3 in amino acids: CASSSNRGPNSPLHF. The DNA of the CDR3 is TGTGCCAGCAGTTCGAACAGGGGGCCGAATTCACCCCTCCACTTT. The gene calls are TRBV6-6 and TRBJ1-6, with 9 bases fitting TRBD1. CDR3 length: 15 residues. CDR1 and CDR2 from the germline V gene are MNHNY and SVGAGI (reference sequence). V shed 4 bases, J shed 7 bases, and the junction held 5 bases outside the gene matches.